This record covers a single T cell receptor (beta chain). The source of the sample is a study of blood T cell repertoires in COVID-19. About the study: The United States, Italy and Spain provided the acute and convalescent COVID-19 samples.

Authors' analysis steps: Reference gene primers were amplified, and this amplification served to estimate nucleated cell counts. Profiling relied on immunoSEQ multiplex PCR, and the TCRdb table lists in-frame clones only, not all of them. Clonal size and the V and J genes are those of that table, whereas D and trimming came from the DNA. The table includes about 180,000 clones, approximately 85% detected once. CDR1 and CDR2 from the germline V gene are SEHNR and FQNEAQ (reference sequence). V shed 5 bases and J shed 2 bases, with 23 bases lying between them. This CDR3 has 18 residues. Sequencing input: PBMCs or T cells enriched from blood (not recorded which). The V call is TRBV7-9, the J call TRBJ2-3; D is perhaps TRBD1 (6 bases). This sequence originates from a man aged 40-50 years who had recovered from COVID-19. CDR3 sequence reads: CASSPRGWGQEDTDTQYF. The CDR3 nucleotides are TGTGCCAGCAGCCCCCGGGGTTGGGGGCAGGAGGACACAGATACGCAGTATTTT.